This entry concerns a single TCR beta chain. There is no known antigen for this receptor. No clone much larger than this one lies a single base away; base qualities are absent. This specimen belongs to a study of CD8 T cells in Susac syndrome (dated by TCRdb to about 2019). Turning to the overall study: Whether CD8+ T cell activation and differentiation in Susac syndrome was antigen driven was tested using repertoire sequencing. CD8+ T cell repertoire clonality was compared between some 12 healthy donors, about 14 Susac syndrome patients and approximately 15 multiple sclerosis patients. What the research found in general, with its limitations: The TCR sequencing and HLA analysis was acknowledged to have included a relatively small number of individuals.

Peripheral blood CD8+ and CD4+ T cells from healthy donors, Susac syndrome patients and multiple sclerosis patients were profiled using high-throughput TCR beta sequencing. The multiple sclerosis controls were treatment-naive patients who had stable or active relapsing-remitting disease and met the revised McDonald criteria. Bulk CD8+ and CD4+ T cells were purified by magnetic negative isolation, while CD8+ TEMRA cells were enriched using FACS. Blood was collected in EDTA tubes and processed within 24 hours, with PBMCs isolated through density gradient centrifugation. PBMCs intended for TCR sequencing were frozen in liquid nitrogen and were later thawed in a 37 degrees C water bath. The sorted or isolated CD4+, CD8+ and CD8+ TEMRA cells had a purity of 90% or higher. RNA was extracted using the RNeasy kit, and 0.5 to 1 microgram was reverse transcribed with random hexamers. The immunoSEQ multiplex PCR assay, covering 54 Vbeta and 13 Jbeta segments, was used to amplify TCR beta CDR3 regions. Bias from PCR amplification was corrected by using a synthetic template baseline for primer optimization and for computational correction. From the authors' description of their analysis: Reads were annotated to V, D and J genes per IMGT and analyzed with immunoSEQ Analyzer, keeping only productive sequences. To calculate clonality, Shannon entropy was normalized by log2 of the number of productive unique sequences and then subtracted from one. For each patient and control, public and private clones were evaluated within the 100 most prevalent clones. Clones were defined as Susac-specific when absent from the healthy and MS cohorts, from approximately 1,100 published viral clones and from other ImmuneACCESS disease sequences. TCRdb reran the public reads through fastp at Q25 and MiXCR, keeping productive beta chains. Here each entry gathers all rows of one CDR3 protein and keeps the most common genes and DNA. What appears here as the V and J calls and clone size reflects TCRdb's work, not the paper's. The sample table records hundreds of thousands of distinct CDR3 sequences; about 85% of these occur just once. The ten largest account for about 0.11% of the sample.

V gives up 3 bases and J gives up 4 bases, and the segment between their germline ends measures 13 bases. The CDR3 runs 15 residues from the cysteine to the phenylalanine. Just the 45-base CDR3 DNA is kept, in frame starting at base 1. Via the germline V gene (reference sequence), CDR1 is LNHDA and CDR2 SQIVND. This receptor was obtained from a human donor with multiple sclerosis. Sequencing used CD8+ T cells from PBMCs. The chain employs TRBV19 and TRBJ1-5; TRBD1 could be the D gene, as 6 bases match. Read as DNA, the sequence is TGTGCCAGTAGTATCGGGGGGGCCTCTAATCAGCCCCAGCATTTT. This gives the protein CASSIGGASNQPQHF.